The sequence of this T cell receptor (beta chain) was determined in a study of OX40 agonist ivuxolimab in advanced cancers. Some background on the complete study: The costimulatory receptor OX40 (CD134) was targeted by ivuxolimab, a fully human IgG2 agonistic monoclonal antibody. Intravenous ivuxolimab was administered to patients every 2 weeks at six dose levels: 0.01, 0.1, 0.3, 1.5, 3 and 10 mg/kg. Of the roughly 52 patients in dose escalation, approximately 20 had hepatocellular carcinoma, roughly 15 had melanoma, 9 had renal cell carcinoma and 9 had head and neck cancer. A male proportion of roughly 85% and a mean age of approximately 62 years, ranging from 23 to 79, were recorded for the dose-escalation cohort. Prior anti-PD-1, anti-PD-L1 or anti-CTLA-4 therapy was permitted, and 35% to 40% of dose-escalation patients had received checkpoint inhibitors. Partial responses were achieved by three dose-escalation patients, of whom one had hepatocellular carcinoma and two had cutaneous melanoma. Peripheral TCRbeta sequencing was intended to test whether TCR sequence diversity was altered and clonal T-cell expansion was caused by ivuxolimab. The paper covers the monotherapy dose-escalation part of the phase I ivuxolimab trial, which included N ≈ 50 patients. The study at large found these results: On average, CD8+ T cells showed more expanded clones than CD4+ T cells after ivuxolimab. Which antigens the clonally expanded peripheral T cells were specific for was not determined. Low levels of normalized T-cell clonal expansion were also seen in some nonresponding patients. Clonal expansion of both CD4+ and CD8+ blood T cells was observed from baseline to week 6 at doses 0.1 to 3.0 mg/kg. Partial responders in the 0.1-3.0 mg/kg groups had among the lowest normalized peripheral clonal expansion, especially among CD8+ T cells.

Genomic DNA was extracted from sorted cells for sequencing of the TCRbeta CDR3 region. The immunoSEQ Assay was used to sequence the TCRbeta CDR3 regions. Not all clones reach the TCRdb copy of this immuneACCESS table, which keeps in-frame sequences only. Checked studies attribute under half of the gap to unresolved V genes and leave the rest unexplained. The sample table lists tens of thousands of clones, roughly 87% of them with a count of one. The top ten clonotypes cover about 2.7% of the sample. With respect to this clone: Its antigen is unknown. No quality values exist for individual bases; no much larger clone is one base distant.

The trial excluded patients who had a history of autoimmune disease or who were on systemic immunosuppression. Peripheral blood for TCR sequencing was collected from all dose cohorts at baseline, on cycle 4 day 1, and on cycle 7 day 1. The samples were drawn from a first-in-human, open-label, multicenter phase I dose-escalation trial of ivuxolimab. The trial enrolled adults with locally advanced or metastatic head and neck squamous cell, hepatocellular, melanoma or renal cell carcinoma. Before TCR sequencing, CD4+ and CD8+ T cells were separately sorted from peripheral blood. The trim is 4 bases for V and 5 bases for J, with a gap of 17 bases between the germline ends. The cysteine opens and the phenylalanine closes a CDR3 of 15 amino acids. CDR3 DNA is the only sequence kept; it has 45 bases, read in frame from the first base. Via the germline V gene (reference sequence), CDR1 is SEHNR and CDR2 FQNEAQ.

This specimen was CD4+ or CD8+ T cells sorted from blood, taken in a trial of the OX40 agonist ivuxolimab. The receptor chain draws on TRBV7-9 and TRBJ1-1; the best D guess is TRBD1, with 5 bases matching. This TCR was recovered from an adult with an advanced solid tumor such as melanoma, head and neck, liver or kidney cancer. CDR3 reads: CASSSPGVGETEAFF. In nucleotide form, the sequence is TGTGCCAGCAGCTCCCCGGGGGTTGGTGAAACTGAAGCTTTCTTT.